This TCR beta chain was profiled in a study of siplizumab effects on memory and regulatory T cells. General study findings and limits: The authors mapped only a minor fraction of alloreactive clones to unstimulated subsets. Naive T cells looked more diverse than memory cells, and they looked like major contributors to the alloresponse. Tregs that proliferated in siplizumab cultures did not have their suppressive function confirmed.

It was 75,000 to 100,000 TCR templates that were assayed per sample. TCRdb keeps only in-frame clones here, not all; method: immunoSEQ multiplex PCR. This table has more than 50,000 clones, approximately 93% appearing once. CDR1 is SQVTM, CDR2 ANQGSEA, per germline. V lost 4 bases and J 0 bases, leaving 13 bases between the germline ends. This CDR3 spans 14 amino acids. Concerning this clone itself: Antigen: not known.

The receptor was isolated from a human donor in good health. V gene TRBV29-1 combines with J gene TRBJ2-7, with D perhaps matching TRBD2 (6 bases). Sequencing was performed on CD8+ T cells sorted from blood. The CDR3 bases are TGCAGCGTTGGGGGACTTAGGAGCTCCTACGAGCAGTACTTC. As protein: CSVGGLRSSYEQYF.